The T cell receptor (beta chain) described here comes from a study of shared clonotypes between healthy human individuals (dated by TCRdb to about 2020). Regarding the study in general: The cohort included three men and a couple of women between 18 and 49 years of age. For each donor, CD4 naive and CD4 memory were each run on three plates, CD8 naive on two plates, and CD8 memory on one plate. Blood TCR repertoires of about five healthy adults were deeply sequenced to estimate repertoire size and the extent of clonotype sharing between individuals. Libraries were prepared and TCR repertoires were sequenced by different laboratories using diverse techniques, in order to increase sequencing depth and limit assay-specific biases. Between about 0.8 and 9 billion PBMCs per donor were obtained by leukapheresis.

Paper-wide results and their limitations: Sampling was restricted to blood, and TCR repertoires in tissues likely differ from the TCR repertoires found in blood. Naive subsets generally had larger estimated clonotype richness than memory subsets. Clonotypes shared by all four sorted-subset donors showed higher generation probabilities than non-shared clonotypes. Across a handful of donors, approximately 4.9% of naive CD4, roughly 3.8% of naive CD8, about 2.3% of memory CD4, and 0.4% of memory CD8 clonotypes were shared. Rarefaction of sorted-subset datasets indicated incomplete sequencing despite the large sequencing depth. Pairwise subsampling indicated that sequencing depth was expected to affect the degree of clonotype sharing among donors. Because the study included only a small number of donors, the genetic and exposure-history diversity represented was limited.

Using the deep immunoSEQ assay, multiplex PCR amplified TCR CDR3 regions from genomic DNA. Extracted genomic DNA from each cell subset was spread evenly across all wells of several immunoSEQ 96-well plates, with each plate serving as a replicate. For sorted subsets, 150 to 200 ng genomic DNA, equal to tens of thousands of T cell genomes, was loaded into each replicate PCR. The purified libraries were quantified using a Qubit 3.0 fluorometer, sized with a Bioanalyzer 2100, and then quantified again using the KAPA Library Quantification kit. A separate single-read 150-cycle Illumina NextSeq 550 flow cell was used to sequence each immunoSEQ 96-well plate. For the original study's pipeline: Because only junctional sequences without quality scores were contained in the immunoSEQ output, filtering matching that applied to full-length reads could not be performed. Sequences were annotated with PyIR, a Python wrapper for IgBLAST v1.9, and V/J genes and CDR3 were assigned using IMGT germline references. Reads were filtered out if the reads had weak V/J assignments (E-value above 1e-6), no CDR3, stop codons, out-of-frame junctions, or ambiguous translated residues. V3J clonotypes were defined as sequences sharing the same inferred V gene, J gene, and CDR3 amino acid sequence. To compute the percentage overlap between repertoires, the number of shared unique clonotypes was divided by the size of the smaller repertoire. RTK rarefaction, the Chao1 estimator, and Recon v2.1 estimates of unobserved clonotypes were used to assess repertoire richness. For all TCRbeta clonotypes obtained by the gDNA method from several donors, generation probabilities were computed with OLGA. The table was pulled from immuneACCESS by TCRdb, which kept in-frame rearrangements only. Such tables lose some clones; where checked, under half of the loss comes from unresolved V genes, and the rest has no known cause. The V and J calls and clone size were taken over from that table, and D and trimming were inferred from the DNA. The sample table holds 2 million to 2.5 million clones, of which more than 80% were seen once. Roughly 0.36% of the sample goes to the ten largest clones.

V is cut by 5 bases and J by 0 bases, and the space between the germline ends is 8 bases. Looking up the germline V gene (reference sequence) yields CDR1 LNHDA and CDR2 SQIVND. Inclusive of the bounding cysteine and phenylalanine, the CDR3 is 14 residues long. Only CDR3 DNA is held: 42 bases, read in frame from base 1. As regards this clone: Its antigen specificity is not known. No base qualities exist here, and no much larger clone lies one base off it.

The donors were healthy, HIV-negative adults who had no recently reported acute infections or vaccinations. Every donor was a Caucasian adult living in Nashville, Tennessee, USA. CD4+ T cells were enriched through magnetic negative selection, after which naive cells were positively selected on CD45RA and the remaining negative fraction served as the memory subset. Blood was collected by leukapheresis, and PBMCs were isolated by Ficoll-Histopaque density gradient centrifugation and then cryopreserved in liquid nitrogen vapor phase. Analytical flow cytometry was used to check the purity and quantity of each magnetically sorted T cell population. Genomic DNA was isolated from each sorted fraction and quantified by UV absorbance on a Nanodrop 2000c.

This receptor chain uses TRBV19 and TRBJ2-4; the best D guess is TRBD2, with 6 bases matching. The TCR comes from a man younger than 30 in good health. Some clones in this sample may be carry-over from other donors' samples. The specimen sequenced was naive CD4+ T cells from PBMCs. The meaning of the sample's cell subset or site label: CD45RA+ positively selected. The CDR3 region reads CASSPREAKNIQYF. The DNA reads TGTGCCAGTAGTCCGCGGGAAGCCAAAAACATTCAGTACTTC.